This T cell receptor (beta chain) came from a study of blood T cell repertoires in COVID-19. CDR1 is SNHLY and CDR2 is FYNNEI in the germline V gene. The V end lost 11 bases, the J end lost 1 base, and 16 bases lay between the germline ends. The CDR3 extends over 14 amino acids. Repertoires were generated with immunoSEQ multiplex PCR, while TCRdb's copy carries only in-frame clones and drops some. The sample lists more than 120,000 clones; about nine tenths were seen once. The material sequenced was peripheral blood. V and J are TRBV2 and TRBJ2-3; D possibly corresponds to TRBD1 (6 bases). This clonotype originated in a middle-aged man who had recovered from COVID-19. The CDR3 region has the DNA TGTGCCCGCCAACAGGGTTGGGGCACAGATACGCAGTATTTT. It is translated as CARQQGWGTDTQYF.